A selection of T cell receptor beta chains follows, all from one sample in a study of shared clonotypes between healthy human individuals. Sequenced by immunoSEQ multiplex PCR; TCRdb stores in-frame clones only, minus some. The sample has 1.5 million to 2.5 million clones, over 85% seen once; the top ten hold more than 0.95%. The sample comprised naive CD8+ T cells sorted from blood. The receptors originated from a man younger than 35 in good health. Each CDR3 is given with its conserved first and last residue. D genes are given only for firm matches. The size of a clone is reported for some rows only, either as once, few or many, or as a class for expanded clones.

clone size: -; J gene: TRBJ2-1; D gene: -; V gene: TRBV19; CDR3 DNA: TGTGCCAGTGACGACGCTGGTGGTTACAATGAGCAGTTCTTC; CDR3 protein: CASDDAGGYNEQFF
clone size: -; J gene: TRBJ2-7; D gene: -; V gene: TRBV7-9; CDR3 DNA: TGTGCCAGCAGCTTCGACCGGGCCTCCTACGAGCAGTACTTC; CDR3 protein: CASSFDRASYEQYF
clone size: -; J gene: TRBJ2-3; D gene: -; V gene: TRBV5-1; CDR3 DNA: TGCGCCAGCAGCCTTACATACAGGGGGACTAACACAGATACGCAGTATTTT; CDR3 protein: CASSLTYRGTNTDTQYF
clone size: once; J gene: TRBJ2-3; D gene: TRBD1; V gene: TRBV2; CDR3 DNA: TGTGCCAGCAGCGGGGACAGGGGGTTCACAGATACGCAGTATTTT; CDR3 protein: CASSGDRGFTDTQYF
clone size: -; J gene: TRBJ2-7; D gene: -; V gene: TRBV6-5; CDR3 DNA: TGTGCCAGCAGCCCCGGGGTAACCTACGAGCAGTACTTC; CDR3 protein: CASSPGVTYEQYF
clone size: -; J gene: TRBJ1-5; D gene: -; V gene: TRBV7-2; CDR3 DNA: TGTGCCAGCAGCTTTACTGGGGGGGAGGGGGTCACCCAGCATTTT; CDR3 protein: CASSFTGGEGVTQHF
clone size: -; J gene: TRBJ1-2; D gene: -; V gene: TRBV7-9; CDR3 DNA: TGTGCCAGCAGCTTAGTCGAGACAGCCTACTATGGCTACACCTTC; CDR3 protein: CASSLVETAYYGYTF
clone size: -; J gene: TRBJ2-7; D gene: -; V gene: TRBV4-1; CDR3 DNA: TGCGCCAGCAGCCAAGATCCCCCCCAATTCCACGAGCAGTACTTC; CDR3 protein: CASSQDPPQFHEQYF
clone size: -; J gene: TRBJ2-7; D gene: -; V gene: TRBV6-1; CDR3 DNA: TGTGCCAGCAGTGAAGCGACAATTAGCACCTACGAGCAGTACTTC; CDR3 protein: CASSEATISTYEQYF
clone size: -; J gene: TRBJ2-7; D gene: TRBD1; V gene: TRBV5-1; CDR3 DNA: TGCGCCAGCAGCCCCCTCCCGGGACAGGGGTCCTACGAGCAGTACTTC; CDR3 protein: CASSPLPGQGSYEQYF
clone size: -; J gene: TRBJ2-7; D gene: -; V gene: TRBV7-8; CDR3 DNA: TGTGCCAGCAGCCTCTGGACGAAGCAGTCATCCTACGAGCAGTACTTC; CDR3 protein: CASSLWTKQSSYEQYF
clone size: -; J gene: TRBJ2-1; D gene: -; V gene: TRBV28; CDR3 DNA: TGTGCCAGCAGGCCCGGGGTCTACAATGAGCAGTTCTTC; CDR3 protein: CASRPGVYNEQFF
clone size: -; J gene: TRBJ1-5; D gene: -; V gene: TRBV27; CDR3 DNA: TGTGCCAGCAGTTTATGGGGAGGTAGTCAGCCCCAGCATTTT; CDR3 protein: CASSLWGGSQPQHF
clone size: -; J gene: TRBJ2-2; D gene: TRBD2; V gene: TRBV18; CDR3 DNA: TGTGCCAGCTCACCAGGTCGGACTAGCGGGCCGACGCGGAGTAGGAACACCGGGGAGCTGTTTTTT; CDR3 protein: CASSPGRTSGPTRSRNTGELFF
clone size: once; J gene: TRBJ2-3; D gene: -; V gene: TRBV12-5; CDR3 DNA: TGTGCTAGTGGTTTTGGGGCGAGTAGCACAGATACGCAGTATTTT; CDR3 protein: CASGFGASSTDTQYF
clone size: -; J gene: TRBJ2-7; D gene: TRBD1; V gene: TRBV9; CDR3 DNA: TGTGCCAGCAGCGTGGGACAGGGGGGGTACGAGCAGTACTTC; CDR3 protein: CASSVGQGGYEQYF
clone size: -; J gene: TRBJ1-4; D gene: -; V gene: TRBV7-8; CDR3 DNA: TGTGCCAGCAGCTTAGGGGAGTTTGGGGCCGTTTTT; CDR3 protein: CASSLGEFGAVF
clone size: once; J gene: TRBJ1-1; D gene: -; V gene: TRBV10-2; CDR3 DNA: TGCGCCAGCAGTGAGGGACAGATGCCCGACGAAGCTTTCTTT; CDR3 protein: CASSEGQMPDEAFF
clone size: -; J gene: TRBJ1-1; D gene: TRBD1; V gene: TRBV27; CDR3 DNA: TGTGCCAGCAGTAATGGGACAGGGTTAAACACTGAAGCTTTCTTT; CDR3 protein: CASSNGTGLNTEAFF
clone size: -; J gene: TRBJ2-3; D gene: TRBD2; V gene: TRBV2; CDR3 DNA: TGTGCCAGCAGCGCGATGCGGGAGCCGGTCACAGATACGCAGTATTTT; CDR3 protein: CASSAMREPVTDTQYF
clone size: -; J gene: TRBJ1-5; D gene: TRBD1; V gene: TRBV4-1; CDR3 DNA: TGCGCCAGCAGCCAAGGGACAGGGTTGGGCAATCAGCCCCAGCATTTT; CDR3 protein: CASSQGTGLGNQPQHF
clone size: -; J gene: TRBJ2-1; D gene: -; V gene: TRBV5-4; CDR3 DNA: TGTGCCAGCAGCACGGACAGCTACAATGAGCAGTTCTTC; CDR3 protein: CASSTDSYNEQFF
clone size: -; J gene: TRBJ1-2; D gene: TRBD1; V gene: TRBV5-6; CDR3 DNA: TGTGCCAGCAGCTTGGTTCCGGTGGACAGGCTCTATGGCTACACCTTC; CDR3 protein: CASSLVPVDRLYGYTF
clone size: -; J gene: TRBJ1-1; D gene: -; V gene: TRBV2; CDR3 DNA: TGTGCCAGCAGTGGGAAGGGGAACACTGAAGCTTTCTTT; CDR3 protein: CASSGKGNTEAFF
clone size: -; J gene: TRBJ1-5; D gene: -; V gene: TRBV27; CDR3 DNA: TGTGCCAGCAGTTTGGCAGGCCCTCAGCCCCAGCATTTT; CDR3 protein: CASSLAGPQPQHF
clone size: -; J gene: TRBJ1-2; D gene: TRBD1; V gene: TRBV9; CDR3 DNA: TGTGCCAGCAGCCTCCCAGGGGGGCGCGAGGGCTACACCTTC; CDR3 protein: CASSLPGGREGYTF
clone size: -; J gene: TRBJ2-5; D gene: -; V gene: TRBV28; CDR3 DNA: TGTGCCAGCAGTTTTGGTCCCCCGGAGACCCAGTACTTC; CDR3 protein: CASSFGPPETQYF
clone size: -; J gene: TRBJ1-1; D gene: TRBD1; V gene: TRBV13; CDR3 DNA: TGTGCCAGCCCCCTGGTCACAGGGGTTGGAGCTTTCTTT; CDR3 protein: CASPLVTGVGAFF
clone size: -; J gene: TRBJ2-7; D gene: -; V gene: TRBV7-2; CDR3 DNA: TGTGCCAGCAGCTCCGGGATTCCCCACTACGAGCAGTACTTC; CDR3 protein: CASSSGIPHYEQYF
clone size: -; J gene: TRBJ2-2; D gene: -; V gene: TRBV27; CDR3 DNA: TGTGCCAGCAGTTTAGGGGGTGGTGAGCTGTTTTTT; CDR3 protein: CASSLGGGELFF
clone size: -; J gene: TRBJ1-5; D gene: -; V gene: TRBV27; CDR3 DNA: TGTGCCAGCAGTTTAAGGGGTAGCCCCAATCAGCCCCAGCATTTT; CDR3 protein: CASSLRGSPNQPQHF
clone size: -; J gene: TRBJ2-5; D gene: TRBD2; V gene: TRBV7-6; CDR3 DNA: TGTGCCAGCAGCCCAGCAGGGGTAGCGGGATACCAAGAGACCCAGTACTTC; CDR3 protein: CASSPAGVAGYQETQYF
clone size: -; J gene: TRBJ2-1; D gene: -; V gene: TRBV10-2; CDR3 DNA: TGCGCCAGCAGTGGCCTCGAATACAATGAGCAGTTCTTC; CDR3 protein: CASSGLEYNEQFF
clone size: -; J gene: TRBJ2-1; D gene: TRBD2; V gene: TRBV11-2; CDR3 DNA: TGTGCCAGCAGCTTAGGTCCGGGACTAGCGACCAATGAGCAGTTCTTC; CDR3 protein: CASSLGPGLATNEQFF